This TCR beta chain was retrieved from a study of CD8+ T cells in alopecia areata. Treatment: oral pan-JAK inhibitor, 5-10 mg twice daily. Study observations and caveats: Having one nonresponder leaves uncertain how baseline CD8+ expansion relates to response.

Extraction of RNA preceded its reverse transcription into cDNA, which served as the sequencing template. TCRdb's copy holds only in-frame clones and misses some; the assay was immunoSEQ multiplex PCR. The table lists about 100,000 clones, 84% of them singletons. With respect to this clone: The antigen remains undetermined.

V lost 5 bases and J lost 0, with 8 bases in between. This CDR3 comprises 14 residues. Per the germline V gene, CDR1 is MNHEY and CDR2 is SMNVEV (reference sequence). Material: CD8+ T cells sorted from blood, obtained at week 24, from a patient treated with tofacitinib. This TCR came from a human donor with alopecia areata. The gene calls are TRBV27 and TRBJ2-1; D not resolved. The CDR3 here is CASSSSSSYNEQFF. CDR3 DNA: TGTGCCAGCAGTAGCAGCAGCTCCTACAATGAGCAGTTCTTC.